This paragraph reports one T cell receptor (beta chain). Its antigen remains unidentified. No qualities accompany the bases; no much larger clone lies one base away. Library construction relied on the immunoSEQ multiplex PCR assay. The multiplex PCR relied on a mix of 60 forward primers for TCR Vbeta segments and 13 reverse primers for TCR Jbeta segments. Amplification of the CDR3 region of rearranged TCR beta genes was performed with a multiplex PCR assay on genomic DNA. The Illumina HiSeq System was used to sequence the amplified TCR beta libraries as 87-base-pair reads. The source study handled its data this way. A later analysis counted 75 million to 100 million unique TCR beta chains across the 550 to 700 repertoires, and 9 million to 14 million of these chains were shared by at least two donors. Raw reads were error-corrected and collapsed into unique sequences with a nearest-neighbor algorithm that merged closely related sequences to remove PCR and sequencing errors. V, D and J gene segments were assigned by aligning CDR3 sequences to IMGT reference sequences. Each retained sequence needed at least a six-nucleotide match to both a V gene segment and a J gene segment. Rearrangements were classified as productive when the CDR3 lacked stop codons and remained in frame with V and J, and all other rearrangements were classified as non-productive. Following IMGT convention, CDR3 was defined as the stretch from the second conserved V-encoded cysteine to the conserved J-encoded phenylalanine. The earlier analysis of about 640 of the donors excluded any sequence lacking an unambiguous match to a single V gene segment. In an earlier analysis of several hundred of the donors, V segments were called functional above 56.7% productive rearrangements and were called segregating when the between-donor standard deviation exceeded 5%. A statistical classification framework was built for diagnosing cytomegalovirus status from the catalog of TCR beta chain sequences. In a later analysis, V and J genes were assigned by comparing TCR nucleotide sequences against IMGT/GENE-DB human TR gene sequences. Using the TCRdist pipeline, a later analysis assigned CDR3 sequences along with most-parsimonious VDJ recombination scenarios. In a later analysis, each TCR beta chain was defined by its CDR3 amino acid sequence together with its V-gene family, and reads lacking a unique V-gene family were excluded. A later analysis removed 550 to 650 highly shared, low-generation-probability nucleotide sequences to deal with suspected cross-contamination and a sequencing artifact. For each public chain, a later analysis derived a clonal expansion index from normalized ranks of inferred template counts within each repertoire. In a later analysis, generation probabilities were computed with a VDJ recombination model fitted to out-of-frame rearrangements, and the resulting probabilities were checked against IGoR. In a later analysis, TCR-TCR, TCR-HLA and TCR-CMV co-occurrence was scored with hypergeometric tests, and a repertoire-size bias correction was applied to TCR pairs. False discovery rates were estimated in a later analysis by permuting HLA or CMV assignments 20 times. In a later analysis, co-occurring TCRs were grouped with DBSCAN, and TCRdist sequence similarity was added when clustering was performed within HLA-allele-positive subsets. Co-occurrence clustering excluded repertoires with fewer than 30,000 or more than 120,000 public chains, plus five with anomalous nucleotide sharing. This is the immuneACCESS table as TCRdb keeps it, with only in-frame sequences that have V and J called. A part of the clones is gone; compared with another copy, unresolved V genes explain less than half, and the rest is unexplained. For V, J and clone size, that table is used; D and trimming come from the DNA. This sample lists about 82,000 clones; 9.5% to 13% were detected once. The ten biggest clones cover around 24% of the sample.

This sample is drawn from a study of cytomegalovirus exposure and HLA in healthy donors (dated by TCRdb to 2016 to 2017). Looking at the study overall: An earlier analysis of approximately 550 of the donors reported roughly 270 Gb of sequence data and 100 million to 140 million unique TCR beta sequences from approximately 180 million T cells. An early release covering 500 to 750 HLA-typed donors comprised roughly 300 gigabases of sequencing data and tens of millions of unique TCR sequences. Of the approximately 400 genotyped donors, about 80% fell in the genetic ancestry cluster associated with self-reported Caucasian donors. The aim of the study was to test whether cataloging public T cell receptors could identify signatures of past pathogen exposure. Using immunosequencing, the study profiled T cell repertoires from fewer than 700 subjects and related those repertoires to cytomegalovirus serostatus. In addition to the first cohort of about 650 subjects, a separate validation cohort of 120 different subjects was used. To predict cytomegalovirus infection status, the study brought together high-throughput TCR immunosequencing, statistical association of individual TCRs with disease status, and machine learning. A later analysis re-examined previously published TCR beta repertoires from 610 or so donors and added high-resolution HLA genotyping to investigate patterns of TCR occurrence. In the later analysis, no new phenotypic data were used to find candidate immune exposures; instead, reliance was placed on TCR beta sequences and their occurrence across donors. To decide whether each TCR beta V gene segment behaved as functional or pseudogenic, an earlier analysis of approximately 600 of the donors relied on high-throughput TCR beta sequencing. Donor age, sex, ethnicity and CMV serostatus were collected together with the repertoire data. In a later genetic analysis, genome-wide SNP genotypes for about 55% of the roughly 670 donors were used, and that subset was treated as a discovery cohort. All discovery cohort repertoires had been generated on a single sequencing platform. Class I and class II HLA loci were covered by the typing at four-digit resolution. Typing coverage varied by locus: roughly 629-630 donors for A, B, C, DRB1 and DQB1; approximately 520 for DQA1; about 600 for DPA1; 400 to 480 for DPB1. Roughly five DR-DQ haplotypes were handled as single units for association and clustering, since linkage in the cohort was strong. Among roughly 400 genotyped donors of the cohort, an average of roughly 230,000 unique TCR beta nucleotide sequences was sequenced per donor, of which roughly 17% were non-productive.

The CDR3 numbers 12 residues from cysteine through phenylalanine. Of all the DNA, just the CDR3 is kept, 36 bases in frame from base 1. The junction carries 10 bases between V and J, which are trimmed by 3 bases and 5 bases respectively. From a lookup of the germline V gene, CDR1 and CDR2 are SQVTM and ANQGSEA. The cohort comprised more than 550 healthy bone marrow donors. At the time of sampling, all cohort members were nominally healthy, though unrecorded immune exposures were likely present. The donor tested CMV seropositive, placing the donor among the 289 seropositive members of the cohort. A peripheral blood sample was provided by each donor, and peripheral blood mononuclear cells were used for TCR beta sequencing. The Qiagen DNeasy Blood Extraction Kit was used to extract genomic DNA from the blood cell samples. On the study overall, not on this receptor specifically: In a later analysis, several top co-occurrence clusters were reported to appear linked to parvovirus B19, influenza, CMV and Epstein-Barr virus. An earlier analysis of around 500 of the donors showed that most TCR beta V segments appeared in productive rearrangements either about 87% or about 30% of the time, which broadly matched IMGT annotations. Linkage disequilibrium might explain the correlated functional status among segregating V segments, but an unknown experimental factor could not be excluded. According to a later genetic analysis, donors in an Asian-associated ancestry cluster had fewer N-insertions in productive TCRs than the approximately 700-donor mean. Because HLA typing was unavailable for some donors at each locus, only the typed subset was used in association tests. A further reported finding was that TCR beta sequences accurately predicted the HLA-A and HLA-B alleles for most subjects in the first cohort. The classifier was reported to diagnose cytomegalovirus status with high specificity and sensitivity in both the original cohort and the validation cohort. While some public TCRs were present in many individuals, most TCR sequences turned up only very rarely across donors. A few of the identified cytomegalovirus-associated TCR beta chains were confirmed in vitro to be specific for cytomegalovirus antigens. A later analysis found that TCR association rates varied across HLA loci, with DRB1 alleles showing the most associated TCRs and HLA-C alleles the fewest. In a later analysis, HLA-associated TCR beta chains showed more clonal expansion and lower generation probabilities than non-associated chains that were equally common. The authors suggested that the approach could potentially be generalized to other disease states and immunological phenotypes. Presence/absence analyses assumed roughly uniform sequencing depth across donors, an assumption that may not hold. Some IMGT-functional V segments, including TRBV6-2 and TRBV6-3, could not be told apart with the 87-base-pair reads, so those segments were excluded. A later analysis associated 17,000 or so TCR beta sequences with specific HLA alleles at a false discovery rate of 0.05. When HLA alleles, especially DR and DQ, strongly co-occurred, TCR associations were difficult to assign to individual alleles. V-gene and J-gene trimming of TCR beta chains was associated with a missense DCLRE1C variant in a later genetic analysis, and the association was replicated in an independent cohort. According to a later analysis, most CMV-associated TCR beta chains appeared to be HLA-restricted, and the HLA associations seemed to be driven largely by CMV exposure. The study listed 150 to 200 TCR beta chains as associated with cytomegalovirus. A cluster of highly shared sequence variants was judged likely to represent a technical artifact of the sequencing pipeline. This cohort had only TCR beta chains sequenced, and the lack of alpha or paired-chain data limited which features could be detected. The earlier analysis of approximately 540 of the donors excluded 15 to 20 rarely observed V segments, including chromosome 9 orphons, because counts were too low. Immune exposure information for the cohort was limited to CMV serostatus.

The sequence derives from a man in his fifties or sixties in good health and CMV-seropositive. The V and J segments used are TRBV29-1 and TRBJ1-1; the D gene identity is not certain. The sample taken for sequencing was PBMCs. The CDR3 reads as follows: CSVDSGGTEAFF. The nucleotide sequence is given as TGCAGCGTTGATTCCGGTGGTACTGAAGCTTTCTTT.